The sequence of this T cell receptor (beta chain) was determined in a study of blood T cell repertoires in COVID-19. About the research overall: COVID-19 samples, acute and convalescent, were from the United States, Italy and Spain. T cells, B-cell-depleted T cells, or PBMCs provided the cDNA or gDNA that served as material.

Source study methods: Reference gene primer amplification yielded estimated nucleated cell counts. Using immunoSEQ multiplex PCR, the repertoire was profiled, and TCRdb retains in-frame clones only, with some absent. For V, J and clone size, that table is used; D and trimming come from the DNA. The table records about 480,000 clones, approximately 92% of them present only once. The junction had 9 bases not matched to a gene; V was cut back by 1 base and J by 6 bases. The CDR3 has 16 residues. Germline V gene sequence: CDR1 LNHDA, CDR2 SQIVND (reference sequence). A Seattle source enrolled patients during active infection and followed them longitudinally.

Sequencing input: peripheral blood. The receptor's source is a young man with COVID-19, enrolled during active disease. The chain recombines TRBV19 with TRBJ2-1, with TRBD2 identical over 7 bases. CDR3 sequence reads: CASSIGEGLAVNEQFF. CDR3 in DNA: TGTGCCAGTAGTATAGGGGAGGGGCTAGCGGTCAATGAGCAGTTCTTC.